Shown below are 9 T cell receptor beta chains from a single sample sequenced in a study of T cell responses to AZD1222 COVID-19 vaccine. Repertoires were generated with immunoSEQ multiplex PCR, while TCRdb's copy carries only in-frame clones and drops some. Among approximately 200,000 clones, about 94% were seen once, and the ten largest hold approximately 1.7%. The sample in question was peripheral blood, obtained 28 days after the second dose of the MenACWY control vaccine. These receptors originate from an adult who received the MenACWY meningococcal vaccine as a control.

The CDR3 bases are TGTGCCAGCAGTTTATCGAAGGGGGGAGGGTTTGGCTACACCTTC. This translates into CASSLSKGGGFGYTF. The chain is built from TRBV27 and TRBJ1-2; the D gene is possibly TRBD1 (6 bases). The ends were cut back, 0 bases at V and 7 bases at J, with 15 bases in the middle. This CDR3 has 15 amino acids. Germline loops: CDR1 MNHEY, CDR2 SMNVEV (reference sequence).

The chain has TRBV7-9 and TRBJ2-3; TRBD2 matches 7 bases. The length of the CDR3 is 16 residues. The V gene's germline CDR1 is SEHNR and CDR2 FQNEAQ (reference sequence). Unmatched junction bases numbered 11, after V lost 8 bases and J lost 0 bases. The CDR3 nucleotides read TGTGCCAGCCAATCTCCTCTAGCGGATAGCACAGATACGCAGTATTTT. Its translation: CASQSPLADSTDTQYF.

The chain couples TRBV5-1 to TRBJ2-5; the D is unclear. CDR1 SGHRS and CDR2 YFSETQ come from the germline V gene. CDR3 length: 14 residues. Trimming cost V 4 bases and J 5 bases, with 15 bases left between them. The CDR3 nucleotides are TGCGCCAGCAGCGCAACACTAATGGGGGAGACCCAGTACTTC. The encoded protein is CASSATLMGETQYF.

The chain recombines TRBV19 with TRBJ2-1; 9 bases align to TRBD2. Germline V lookup: CDR1 LNHDA, CDR2 SQIVND (reference sequence). The CDR3 spans 16 residues. J lost 7 bases, V lost 10 bases, and 17 bases had no gene match. DNA for the CDR3: TGTGCCACCCGCCCTACTAGCGGGCGATCCTCTAATGAGCAGTTCTTC. It yields the protein CATRPTSGRSSNEQFF.

The chain combines TRBV5-1 with TRBJ2-7; 13 bases line up with TRBD2. The V gene end was trimmed by 4 bases and the J gene end by 7 bases; junction bases not matched to a gene: 8. The CDR3 runs to 15 residues. Germline assignment: CDR1 SGHRS and CDR2 YFSETQ. The CDR3 protein is CASSLTSGGAGEQYF. DNA for the CDR3: TGCGCCAGCAGCCTCACTAGCGGGGGGGCGGGTGAGCAGTACTTC.

The gene calls are TRBV7-8 and TRBJ2-2; 7 nucleotides match TRBD1. V was clipped by 1 base and J by 4 bases; unmatched bases: 3. Germline CDR1 and CDR2: SGHVS and FQNEAQ. The CDR3 has 15 residues. CDR3 residues: CASSLGQGVTGELFF. The DNA for the CDR3 is TGTGCCAGCAGCTTAGGTCAGGGGGTCACCGGGGAGCTGTTTTTT.

This sequence joins TRBV28 and TRBJ2-3, with D perhaps TRBD2 (5 bases). The germline V gene has CDR1 MDHEN and CDR2 SYDVKM. This CDR3 comprises 13 residues. V shed 5 bases and J shed 5 bases, with 11 bases lying between them. In nucleotides, the CDR3 is TGTGCCAGCAGTGAGGGAAGAGGAGATACGCAGTATTTT. It is translated as CASSEGRGDTQYF.

Only one count was recorded for this clone. V and J are TRBV5-1 and TRBJ2-7, with 10 bases lining up with TRBD1. J gave up 7 bases and V 1 base, and 5 bases lay outside the gene matches. The CDR3 runs to 14 residues. CDR1 is SGHRS, CDR2 YFSETQ, per germline. The CDR3 nucleotides read TGCGCCAGCAGCTTGATAGGGACAGGGGTTGAGCAGTACTTC. Residues: CASSLIGTGVEQYF.

This rearrangement joins TRBV5-1 to TRBJ2-1; 9 bases are shared with TRBD2. After removal of 1 base from V and 7 bases from J, the junction contained 3 bases not matched to a gene. The germline V gene encodes CDR1 SGHRS and CDR2 YFSETQ. The CDR3 contains 14 residues. This chain's CDR3 is CASSLFSGGNEQFF. Written as DNA, the CDR3 is TGCGCCAGCAGCTTGTTTAGCGGGGGAAATGAGCAGTTCTTC. Looking up the rest from reference TRBV5-1 and TRBJ2-1 gives the full variable domain: KAGVTQTPRYLIKTRGQQVTLSCSPISGHRSVSWYQQTPGQGLQFLFEYFSETQRNKGNFPGRFSGRQFSNSRSEMNVSTLELGDSALYLCASSLFSGGNEQFFGPGTRLTVL.